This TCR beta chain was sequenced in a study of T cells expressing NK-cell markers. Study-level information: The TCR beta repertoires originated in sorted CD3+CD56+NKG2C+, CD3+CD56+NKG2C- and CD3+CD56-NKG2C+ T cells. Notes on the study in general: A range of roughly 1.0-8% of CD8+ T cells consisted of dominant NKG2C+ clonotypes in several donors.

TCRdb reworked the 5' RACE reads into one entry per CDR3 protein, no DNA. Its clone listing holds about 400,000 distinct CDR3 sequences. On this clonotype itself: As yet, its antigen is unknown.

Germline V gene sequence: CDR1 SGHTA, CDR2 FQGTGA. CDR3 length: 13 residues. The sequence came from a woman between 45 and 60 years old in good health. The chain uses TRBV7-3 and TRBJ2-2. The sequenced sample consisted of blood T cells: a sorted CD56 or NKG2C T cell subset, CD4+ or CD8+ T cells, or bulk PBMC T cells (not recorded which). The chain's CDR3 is CASSLKIGGELFF.